The clone carrying this T cell receptor (beta chain) was found once. Clones were read by immunoSEQ multiplex PCR, and TCRdb kept only the in-frame ones, dropping some. Of fewer than 250,000 clones in the sample, more than 75% are singletons; the top ten hold 1.5% to 2%. Trimming pared 6 bases from V and 9 bases from J, leaving 15 bases between. The CDR3 totals 13 residues. Germline V lookup: CDR1 MNHEY, CDR2 SMNVEV (reference sequence). The sample belongs to a study of cytomegalovirus exposure and HLA in healthy donors. The chain has TRBV27 and TRBJ1-5; D uncertain. Sequencing used PBMCs. This TCR was recovered from a woman younger than 35 in good health and CMV-seropositive. The CDR3 DNA is TGTGCCAGCAGACCATCAGGAATTATGCCCCAGCATTTT. It translates to CASRPSGIMPQHF.